What follows are 11 T cell receptor beta chains derived from one specimen sequenced in a study of technical replicates of blood from a few donors. The table came from immunoSEQ multiplex PCR; TCRdb's copy has only in-frame clones and leaves some out. The repertoire holds about 81,000 clones, approximately 78% seen once, with nearly 4% in the top ten. Sequenced material: PBMCs. The origin of the receptors is a human donor in good health. Some clones in this sample may be carry-over from other donors' samples.

The chain couples TRBV9 to TRBJ2-5; 11 bases are a match to TRBD2. This CDR3 contains 16 residues. J lost 5 bases, V lost 6 bases, and 12 bases had no gene match. Per the germline V gene, CDR1 is SGDLS and CDR2 is YYNGEE. CDR3: CASIIAGGPWRETQYF. The DNA for the CDR3 is TGTGCCAGCATCATAGCGGGAGGGCCTTGGCGGGAGACCCAGTACTTC.

Regarding this clone: In this CDR3 the conserved last residue, phenylalanine or tryptophan, is missing, so a read error is likely. The V call is TRBV28, the J call TRBJ2-7, with D unresolved. Germline V gene lookup returns CDR1 MDHEN and CDR2 SYDVKM. The V gene lost 8 bases and the J gene lost 7 bases, with 15 bases spanning the gap. The CDR3 runs to 12 residues. The CDR3 DNA sequence: TGTGCCAGCTCTCTCGGGTCGGTGGAGCAGTACTCC. As protein: CASSLGSVEQYS.

The CDR3 reads CSAIVNQFF. The CDR3 bases are TGCAGCGCCATAGTCAATCAGTTTTTT. This chain connects TRBV29-1 to TRBJ1-4; unclear D gene. The CDR3 is 9 residues long. Trimming removed 7 bases from V and 16 bases from J, with 13 bases in between. Germline loops: CDR1 SQVTM, CDR2 ANQGSEA.

The genes are TRBV5-1 and TRBJ1-1; TRBD1 matches at 9 bases. Germline V gene lookup returns CDR1 SGHRS and CDR2 YFSETQ. The CDR3 sequence is 16 residues long. V shed 4 bases and J 5 bases; nucleotides not matched to a gene: 12. CDR3: CASSDGTGMRGTEAFF. The CDR3 DNA follows: TGCGCCAGCAGCGACGGGACAGGGATGAGAGGGACTGAAGCTTTCTTT.

V is TRBV29-1 and J is TRBJ2-5; no firm D call. V was shortened by 5 bases and J by 7 bases, with 8 bases between the two germline ends. The CDR3 spans 10 residues. Germline values: CDR1 SQVTM, CDR2 ANQGSEA. CDR3 nucleotide sequence: TGCAGCGTTTACTACGGGACCCAGTACTTC. This translates into CSVYYGTQYF.

The rearrangement uses TRBV29-1 and TRBJ2-1; TRBD2 matches 7 bases. The V segment lost 4 bases and the J segment 4 bases; nucleotides outside the gene matches: 10. Germline CDR1 is SQVTM and CDR2 is ANQGSEA. This CDR3 is built from 15 residues. CDR3 protein: CSVVSGLDFYNEQFF. CDR3 nucleotides: TGCAGCGTTGTCTCTGGACTAGACTTTTACAATGAGCAGTTCTTC.

V and J are TRBV6-5 and TRBJ2-7; a possible D gene is TRBD2 (5 bases). CDR1 MNHEY and CDR2 SVGAGI come from the germline V gene. The CDR3 consists of 11 residues. The V and J ends lost 8 bases and 0 bases respectively, with 5 bases between them. The CDR3 nucleotides read TGTGCCAGCCGGGGCTCCTACGAGCAGTACTTC. Protein: CASRGSYEQYF.

The DNA for the CDR3 is TGTGCCAGTAGTACTCTGACAGGATCCTATGGCTACACCTTC. It is translated as CASSTLTGSYGYTF. The genes are TRBV19 and TRBJ1-2; D perhaps matches TRBD1 (6 bases). Germline V lookup: CDR1 LNHDA, CDR2 SQIVND (reference sequence). CDR3 length: 14 amino acids. The V end lost 4 bases, the J end lost 4 bases, and 13 bases lay between the germline ends. The full variable domain, with the rest looked up from reference TRBV19 and TRBJ1-2, is DGGITQSPKYLFRKEGQNVTLSCEQNLNHDAMYWYRQDPGQGLRLIYYSQIVNDFQKGDIAEGYSVSREKKESFPLTVTSAQKNPTAFYLCASSTLTGSYGYTFGSGTRLTVV.

The chain links TRBV4-3 to TRBJ2-3; a possible D gene is TRBD2 (6 bases). V lost 0 bases, J lost 1 base, and 14 bases lay in between. Germline CDR1 is LGHNA and CDR2 is YSLEER. The CDR3 consists of 17 residues. The CDR3 here is CASSQDHGGGGTDTQYF. DNA for the CDR3: TGCGCCAGCAGCCAAGATCACGGAGGCGGGGGCACAGATACGCAGTATTTT.

The chain uses TRBV7-3 and TRBJ2-5, with 11 bases fitting TRBD2. The CDR3 loop spans 16 amino acids. Looked up from germline, CDR1 is SGHTA and CDR2 is FQGTGA. The V and J ends lost 5 bases and 0 bases, in that order; junction bases with no gene match: 5. CDR3 bases: TGTGCCAGCAGCGCCGGGACTAGCGGTTACCAAGAGACCCAGTACTTC. Amino acid sequence: CASSAGTSGYQETQYF. Full variable domain (outside the CDR3, taken from reference TRBV7-3 and TRBJ2-5): GAGVSQTPSNKVTEKGKYVELRCDPISGHTALYWYRQSLGQGPEFLIYFQGTGAADDSGLPNDRFFAVRPEGSVSTLKIQRTERGDSAVYLCASSAGTSGYQETQYFGPGTRLLVL.

The chain is built from TRBV18 and TRBJ2-2; D is uncertain. V was trimmed by 0 bases and J by 0 bases, leaving 8 bases between them. This CDR3 has 16 residues. Per the germline V gene, CDR1 is KGHSH and CDR2 is LQKENI. CDR3 in amino acids: CASSPPLTSNTGELFF. For the CDR3, the DNA is TGTGCCAGCTCACCACCACTAACTTCGAACACCGGGGAGCTGTTTTTT.